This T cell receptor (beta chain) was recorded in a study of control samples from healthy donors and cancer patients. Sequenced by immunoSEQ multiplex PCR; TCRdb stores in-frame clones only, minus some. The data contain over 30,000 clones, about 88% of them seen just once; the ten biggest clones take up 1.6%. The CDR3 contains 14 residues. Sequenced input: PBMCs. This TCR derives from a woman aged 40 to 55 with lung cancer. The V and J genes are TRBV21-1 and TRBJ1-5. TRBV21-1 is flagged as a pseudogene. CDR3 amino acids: CASSKRDSNQPQHF. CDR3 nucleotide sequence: TGTGCCAGCAGCAAGCGGGATAGCAATCAGCCCCAGCATTTT.